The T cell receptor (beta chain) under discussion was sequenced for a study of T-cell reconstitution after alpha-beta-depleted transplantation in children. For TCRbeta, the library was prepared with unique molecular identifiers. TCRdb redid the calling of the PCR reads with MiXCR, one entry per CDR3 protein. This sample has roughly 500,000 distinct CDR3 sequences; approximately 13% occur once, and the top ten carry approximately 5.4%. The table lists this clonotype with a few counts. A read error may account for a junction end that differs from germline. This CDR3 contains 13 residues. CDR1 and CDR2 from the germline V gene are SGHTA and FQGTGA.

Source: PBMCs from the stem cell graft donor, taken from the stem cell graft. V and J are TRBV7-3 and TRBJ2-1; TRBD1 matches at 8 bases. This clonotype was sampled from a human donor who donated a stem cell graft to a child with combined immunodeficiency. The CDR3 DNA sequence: TGTGCCAGCAGCTTAACTCCGGGACAGGACCTCTCTTTC. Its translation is CASSLTPGQDLSF.